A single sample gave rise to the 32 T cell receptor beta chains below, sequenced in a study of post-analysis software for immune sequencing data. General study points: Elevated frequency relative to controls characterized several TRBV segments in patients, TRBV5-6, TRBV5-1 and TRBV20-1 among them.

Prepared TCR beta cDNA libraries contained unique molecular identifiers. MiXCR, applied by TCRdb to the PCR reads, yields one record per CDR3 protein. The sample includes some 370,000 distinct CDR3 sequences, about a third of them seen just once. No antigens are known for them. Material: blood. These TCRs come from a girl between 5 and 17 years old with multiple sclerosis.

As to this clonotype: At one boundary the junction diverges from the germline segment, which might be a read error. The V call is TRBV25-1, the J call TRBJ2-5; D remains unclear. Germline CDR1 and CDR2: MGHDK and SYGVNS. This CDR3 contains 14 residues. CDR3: CASSEQRIQETQYF. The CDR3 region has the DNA TGCGCCAGCAGTGAACAACGGATACAAGAGACCCAGTACTTC.

The CDR3 loop is CSVEGWTGSYEQYF. CDR3 DNA: TGCAGCGTTGAAGGGTGGACAGGGTCCTACGAGCAGTACTTC. The chain is built from TRBV29-1 and TRBJ2-7; 8 positions agree with TRBD1. V lost 1 base and J lost 1; bases outside the gene matches: 3. This CDR3 is 14 amino acids long. Per germline, CDR1 SQVTM and CDR2 ANQGSEA.

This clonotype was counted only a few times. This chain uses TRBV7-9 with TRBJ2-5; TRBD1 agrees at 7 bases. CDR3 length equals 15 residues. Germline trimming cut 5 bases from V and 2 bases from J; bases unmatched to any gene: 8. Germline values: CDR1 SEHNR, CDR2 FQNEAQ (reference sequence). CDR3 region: CASSLDRELQETQYF. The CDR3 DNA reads TGTGCCAGCAGCCTCGACAGGGAATTGCAAGAGACCCAGTACTTC.

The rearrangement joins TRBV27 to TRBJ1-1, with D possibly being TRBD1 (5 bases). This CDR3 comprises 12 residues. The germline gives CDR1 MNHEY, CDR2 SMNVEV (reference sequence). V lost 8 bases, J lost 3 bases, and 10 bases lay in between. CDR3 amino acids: CASGGGYTEAFF. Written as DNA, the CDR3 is TGTGCCAGCGGGGGAGGGTACACTGAAGCTTTCTTT.

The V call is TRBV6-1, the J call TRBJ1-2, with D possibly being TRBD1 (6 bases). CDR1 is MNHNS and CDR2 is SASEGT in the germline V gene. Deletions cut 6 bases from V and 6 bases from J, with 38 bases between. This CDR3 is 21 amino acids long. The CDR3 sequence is CASRAYRGGATGSGRSHGYTF. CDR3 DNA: TGTGCCAGCAGAGCATACCGGGGGGGGGCGACAGGTTCCGGAAGAAGTCATGGCTACACCTTC.

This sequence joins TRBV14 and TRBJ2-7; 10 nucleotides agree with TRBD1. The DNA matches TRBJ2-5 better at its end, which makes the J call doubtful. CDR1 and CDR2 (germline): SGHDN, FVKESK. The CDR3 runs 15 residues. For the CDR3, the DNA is TGTGCCAGCAGCCAAGGGGGACAGGGGAAGGAGACCCAGTACTTC. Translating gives CASSQGGQGKETQYF.

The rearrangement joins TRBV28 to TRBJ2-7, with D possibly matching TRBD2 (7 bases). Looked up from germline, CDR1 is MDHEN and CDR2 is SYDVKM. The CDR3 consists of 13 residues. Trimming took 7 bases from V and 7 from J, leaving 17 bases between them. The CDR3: CASIGGGRWEQYF. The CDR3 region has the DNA TGTGCCAGCATCGGCGGGGGCCGATGGGAGCAGTACTTC.

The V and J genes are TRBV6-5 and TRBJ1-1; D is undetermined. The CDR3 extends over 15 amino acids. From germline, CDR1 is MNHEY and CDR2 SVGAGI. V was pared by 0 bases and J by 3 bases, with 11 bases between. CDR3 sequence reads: CASSYSARGHTEAFF. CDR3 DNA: TGTGCCAGCAGTTACTCGGCGAGAGGACACACTGAAGCTTTCTTT.

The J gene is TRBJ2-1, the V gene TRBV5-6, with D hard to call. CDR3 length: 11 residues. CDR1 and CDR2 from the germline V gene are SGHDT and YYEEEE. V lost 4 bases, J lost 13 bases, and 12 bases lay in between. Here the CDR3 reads CASSLGRYQFF. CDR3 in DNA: TGTGCCAGCAGCCTCGGCCGATACCAGTTCTTC.

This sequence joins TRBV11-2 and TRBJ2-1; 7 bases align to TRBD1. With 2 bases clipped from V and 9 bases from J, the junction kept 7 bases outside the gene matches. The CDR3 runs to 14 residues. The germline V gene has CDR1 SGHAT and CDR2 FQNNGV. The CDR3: CASSLYEGACEQFF. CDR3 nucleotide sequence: TGTGCCAGCAGCTTATATGAGGGGGCCTGTGAGCAGTTCTTC.

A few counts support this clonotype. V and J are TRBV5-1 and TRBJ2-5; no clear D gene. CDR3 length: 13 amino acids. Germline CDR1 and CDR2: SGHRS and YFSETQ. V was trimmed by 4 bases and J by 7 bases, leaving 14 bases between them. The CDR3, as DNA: TGCGCCAGCAGCCCACCAACCAAGGGGACCCAGTACTTC. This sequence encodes CASSPPTKGTQYF. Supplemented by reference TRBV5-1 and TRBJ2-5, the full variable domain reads KAGVTQTPRYLIKTRGQQVTLSCSPISGHRSVSWYQQTPGQGLQFLFEYFSETQRNKGNFPGRFSGRQFSNSRSEMNVSTLELGDSALYLCASSPPTKGTQYFGPGTRLLVL.

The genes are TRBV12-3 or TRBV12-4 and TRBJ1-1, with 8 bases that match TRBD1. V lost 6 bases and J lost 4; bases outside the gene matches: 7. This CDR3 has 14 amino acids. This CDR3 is CASRPDRGGTEAFF. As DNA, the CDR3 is TGTGCCAGCAGACCCGACAGGGGAGGCACTGAAGCTTTCTTT.

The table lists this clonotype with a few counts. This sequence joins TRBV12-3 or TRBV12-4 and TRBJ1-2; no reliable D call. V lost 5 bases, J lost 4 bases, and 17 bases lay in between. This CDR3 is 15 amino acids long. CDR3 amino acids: CASSNHKDPLYGYTF. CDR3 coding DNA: TGTGCCAGCAGTAACCATAAGGATCCACTCTATGGCTACACCTTC.

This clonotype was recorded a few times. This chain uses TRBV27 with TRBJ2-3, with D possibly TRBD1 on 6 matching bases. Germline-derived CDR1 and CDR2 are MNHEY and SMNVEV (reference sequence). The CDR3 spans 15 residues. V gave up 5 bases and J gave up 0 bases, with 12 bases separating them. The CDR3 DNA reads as TGTGCCAGCAGTAGGGACAACTTGAGCACAGATACGCAGTATTTT. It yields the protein CASSRDNLSTDTQYF.

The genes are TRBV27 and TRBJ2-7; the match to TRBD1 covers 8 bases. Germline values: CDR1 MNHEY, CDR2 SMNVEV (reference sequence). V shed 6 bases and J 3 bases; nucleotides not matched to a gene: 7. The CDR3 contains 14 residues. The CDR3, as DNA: TGTGCCAGCAGAGGAGGACAGGGAAGCTACGAGCAGTACTTC. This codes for CASRGGQGSYEQYF.

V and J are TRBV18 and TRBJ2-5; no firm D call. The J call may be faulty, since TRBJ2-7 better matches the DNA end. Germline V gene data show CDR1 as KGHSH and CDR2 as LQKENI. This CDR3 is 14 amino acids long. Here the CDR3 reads CASSPRLLSYEQYF. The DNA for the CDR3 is TGTGCCAGCTCACCAAGGCTTTTATCCTACGAGCAGTACTTC.

The CDR3 here is CASRNGQGGDEQFF. The CDR3 region has the DNA TGTGCCAGCAGGAACGGACAGGGGGGCGATGAGCAGTTCTTC. This chain connects TRBV6-1 to TRBJ2-1, with 10 positions matching TRBD1. Germline CDR1 and CDR2: MNHNS and SASEGT. CDR3 length equals 14 residues. J gave up 8 bases and V 6 bases, and 7 bases lay outside the gene matches.

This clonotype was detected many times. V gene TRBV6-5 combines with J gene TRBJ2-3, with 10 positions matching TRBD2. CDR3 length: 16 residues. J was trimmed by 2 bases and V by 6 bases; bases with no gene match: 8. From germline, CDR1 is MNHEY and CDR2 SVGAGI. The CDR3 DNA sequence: TGTGCCAGCAGGAATCTAGCGGGGGTCCTCACAGATACGCAGTATTTT. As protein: CASRNLAGVLTDTQYF.

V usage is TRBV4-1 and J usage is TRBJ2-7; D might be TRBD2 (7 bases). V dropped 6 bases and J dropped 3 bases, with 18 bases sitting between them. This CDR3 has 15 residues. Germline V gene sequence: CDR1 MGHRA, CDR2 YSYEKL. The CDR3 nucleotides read TGCGCCAGCAGAACCGTGAGGGGGGGAGGCTACGAGCAGTACTTC. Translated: CASRTVRGGGYEQYF.

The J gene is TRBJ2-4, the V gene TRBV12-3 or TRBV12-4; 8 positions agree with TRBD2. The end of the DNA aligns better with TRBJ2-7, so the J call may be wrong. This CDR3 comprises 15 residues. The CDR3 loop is CASSFGRGPLYEQYF. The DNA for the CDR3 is TGTGCCAGCAGTTTCGGGAGGGGCCCTTTATACGAGCAGTACTTC.

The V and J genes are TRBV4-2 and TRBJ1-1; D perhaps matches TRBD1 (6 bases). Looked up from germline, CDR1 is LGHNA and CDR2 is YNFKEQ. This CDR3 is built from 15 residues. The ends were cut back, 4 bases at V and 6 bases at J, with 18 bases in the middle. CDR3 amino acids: CASSRPGGAEAEAFF. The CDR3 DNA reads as TGTGCCAGCAGCCGCCCCGGGGGGGCTGAGGCTGAAGCTTTCTTT.

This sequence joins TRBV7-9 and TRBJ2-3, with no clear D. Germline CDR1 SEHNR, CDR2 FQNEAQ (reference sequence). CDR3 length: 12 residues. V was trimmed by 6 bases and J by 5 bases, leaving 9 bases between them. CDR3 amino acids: CASRQSGDTQYF. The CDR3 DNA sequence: TGTGCCAGCAGGCAATCGGGAGATACGCAGTATTTT. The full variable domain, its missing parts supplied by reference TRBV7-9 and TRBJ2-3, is DTGVSQNPRHKITKRGQNVTFRCDPISEHNRLYWYRQTLGQGPEFLTYFQNEAQLEKSRLLSDRFSAERPKGSFSTLEIQRTEQGDSAMYLCASRQSGDTQYFGPGTRLTVL.

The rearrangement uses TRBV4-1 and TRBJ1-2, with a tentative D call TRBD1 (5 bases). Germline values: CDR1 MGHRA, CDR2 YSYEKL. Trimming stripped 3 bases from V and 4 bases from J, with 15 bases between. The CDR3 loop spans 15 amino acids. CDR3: CASSQGPMGTYGYTF. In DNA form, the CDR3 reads TGCGCCAGCAGCCAGGGACCCATGGGGACCTATGGCTACACCTTC.

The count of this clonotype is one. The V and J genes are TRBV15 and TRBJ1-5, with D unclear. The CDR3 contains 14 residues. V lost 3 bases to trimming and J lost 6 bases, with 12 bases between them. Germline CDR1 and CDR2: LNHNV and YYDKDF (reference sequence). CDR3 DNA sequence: TGTGCCACCAGCAGTAGCCTCGGAGGTCAGCCCCAGCATTTT. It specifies CATSSSLGGQPQHF.

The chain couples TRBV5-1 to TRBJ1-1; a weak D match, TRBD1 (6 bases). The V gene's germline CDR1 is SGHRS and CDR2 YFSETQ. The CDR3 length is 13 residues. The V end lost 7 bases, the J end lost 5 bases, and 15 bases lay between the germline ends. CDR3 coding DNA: TGCGCCAGCGGACTACAGGGCGAAACTGAAGCTTTCTTT. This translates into CASGLQGETEAFF.

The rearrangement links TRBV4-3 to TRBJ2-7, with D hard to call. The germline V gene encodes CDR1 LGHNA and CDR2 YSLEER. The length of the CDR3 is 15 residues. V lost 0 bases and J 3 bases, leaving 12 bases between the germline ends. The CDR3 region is CASSQDMAERYEQYF. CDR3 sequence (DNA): TGCGCCAGCAGCCAAGATATGGCGGAGCGCTACGAGCAGTACTTC.

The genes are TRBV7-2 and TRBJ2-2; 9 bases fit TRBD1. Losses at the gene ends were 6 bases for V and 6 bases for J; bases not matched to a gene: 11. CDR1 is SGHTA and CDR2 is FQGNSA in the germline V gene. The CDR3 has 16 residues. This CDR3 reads CASRPTGGGGAGELFF. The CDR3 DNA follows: TGTGCCAGCAGGCCCACAGGGGGCGGCGGCGCCGGGGAGCTGTTTTTT.

The CDR3 loop reads CASSYHRAGANVLTF. The CDR3 region has the DNA TGTGCCAGCAGCTATCACAGGGCCGGGGCCAACGTCCTGACTTTC. The V gene is TRBV11-2, the J gene TRBJ2-6; tentative D call: TRBD1 (6 bases). Germline CDR1 SGHAT, CDR2 FQNNGV. Trimming removed 4 bases at V and 4 bases at J, with 11 bases between. This CDR3 has 15 residues.

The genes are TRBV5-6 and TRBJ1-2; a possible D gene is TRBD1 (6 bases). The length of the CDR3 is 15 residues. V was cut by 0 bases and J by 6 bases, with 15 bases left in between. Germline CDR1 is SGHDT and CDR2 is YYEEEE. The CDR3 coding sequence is TGTGCCAGCAGCTTGGGCCCGGGGGCTCGGAATGGCTACACCTTC. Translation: CASSLGPGARNGYTF.

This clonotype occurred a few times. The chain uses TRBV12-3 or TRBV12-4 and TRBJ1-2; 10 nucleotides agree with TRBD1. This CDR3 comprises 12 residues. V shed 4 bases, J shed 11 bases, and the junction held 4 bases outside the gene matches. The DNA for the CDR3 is TGTGCCAGCAGTTCTGGACAGGGGGTATACACCTTC. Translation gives CASSSGQGVYTF.

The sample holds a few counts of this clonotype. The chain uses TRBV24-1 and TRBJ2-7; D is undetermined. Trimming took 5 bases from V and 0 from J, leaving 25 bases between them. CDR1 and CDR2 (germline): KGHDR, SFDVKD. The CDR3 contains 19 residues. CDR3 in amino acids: CATSGTASGGPWSSYEQYF. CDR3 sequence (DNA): TGTGCCACCAGTGGGACGGCCTCTGGTGGGCCTTGGAGCTCCTACGAGCAGTACTTC.

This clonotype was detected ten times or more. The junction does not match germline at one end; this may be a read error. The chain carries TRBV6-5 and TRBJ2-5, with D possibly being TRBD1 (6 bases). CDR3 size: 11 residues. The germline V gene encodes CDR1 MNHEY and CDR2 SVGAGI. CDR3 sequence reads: CASSPGQTQYF. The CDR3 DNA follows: TGTGCCAGCAGCCCCGGACAGACGCAGTACTTC.